Listed here are 19 T cell receptor beta chains from one sample, sequenced in a study of CD8 T cells in Susac syndrome. The authors reverse transcribed about 0.5 to 1 ug RNA with random hexamers. TCRdb ran MiXCR on the immunoSEQ multiplex PCR reads and lists one entry per CDR3 protein. The data show 150,000 to 200,000 distinct CDR3 sequences, approximately 94% seen once. The specimen sequenced was CD4+ T cells from PBMCs. Receptor source: a human donor with multiple sclerosis.

The V call is TRBV20-1, the J call TRBJ1-2, with 7 bases fitting TRBD1. Germline trimming cut 5 bases from V and 0 bases from J; bases unmatched to any gene: 6. The CDR3 has 14 amino acids. The germline CDR1 and CDR2 sequences are DFQATT and SNEGSKA (reference sequence). The CDR3 spells CSAFGTDPNYGYTF. The CDR3 DNA is TGCAGTGCTTTCGGGACAGACCCTAACTATGGCTACACCTTC.

Notes on this clonotype: Its ends do not fully match the called genes, so a read error is possible. The V gene is TRBV2, the J gene TRBJ2-1; TRBD2 matches 12 bases. Germline V gene sequence: CDR1 SNHLY, CDR2 FYNNEI. CDR3 size: 14 residues. The CDR3 sequence is CASSSGLAGPEGLF. The CDR3 DNA is TGTGCCAGCAGTTCCGGACTAGCGGGGCCGGAAGGGCTCTTC.

The rearrangement joins TRBV2 to TRBJ1-2; 7 positions match TRBD1. Germline loops: CDR1 SNHLY, CDR2 FYNNEI. The V and J ends lost 6 bases and 8 bases, in that order; junction bases with no gene match: 9. CDR3 size: 13 residues. For the CDR3, the DNA is TGTGCCAGCAGCAGAACAGGGGAAGGGGGCTACACCTTC. Protein: CASSRTGEGGYTF.

The genes are TRBV6-2 or TRBV6-3 and TRBJ1-5, with D possibly being TRBD1 (6 bases). This CDR3 contains 13 residues. Germline V lookup: CDR1 MNHEY, CDR2 SVGEGT. V lost 4 bases to trimming and J lost 5 bases, with 9 bases between them. CDR3 region: CASSWTEHQPQHF. The DNA of the CDR3 is TGTGCCAGCAGTTGGACAGAACATCAGCCCCAGCATTTT.

The rearrangement joins TRBV18 to TRBJ2-7; TRBD2 agrees at 7 bases. Per the germline V gene, CDR1 is KGHSH and CDR2 is LQKENI. This CDR3 contains 16 residues. Germline trimming cut 2 bases from V and 6 bases from J; bases unmatched to any gene: 13. CDR3 DNA sequence: TGTGCCAGCTCACCAGTTACCGGGACTACTGGTACCGAGCAGTACTTC. Translating it yields CASSPVTGTTGTEQYF.

V gene TRBV28 combines with J gene TRBJ1-1; TRBD1 matches at 7 bases. The CDR3 covers 14 residues. The germline V gene has CDR1 MDHEN and CDR2 SYDVKM. The V gene end was trimmed by 10 bases and the J gene end by 2 bases; junction bases not matched to a gene: 10. The CDR3 loop is CAINRGGSNTEAFF. The CDR3 DNA is TGTGCCATCAACCGAGGGGGCTCTAACACTGAAGCTTTCTTT.

The chain recombines TRBV6-1 with TRBJ2-7; D is perhaps TRBD2 (6 bases). The germline V gene has CDR1 MNHNS and CDR2 SASEGT. The CDR3 has 16 residues. V was shortened by 5 bases and J by 1 base, with 18 bases between the two germline ends. CDR3 in DNA: TGTGCCAGCAGTCCTCTGGGGGGTTTTGGGTCCTACGAGCAGTACTTC. Encoded protein: CASSPLGGFGSYEQYF.

This sequence joins TRBV2 and TRBJ2-3, with 12 bases that match TRBD2. Per germline, CDR1 SNHLY and CDR2 FYNNEI. CDR3 length equals 14 residues. Trimming took 10 bases from V and 3 from J; bases not matched to a gene: 5. The CDR3 bases are TGTGCCAACCGACTAGCGGGAGTTACAGATACGCAGTATTTT. Translated: CANRLAGVTDTQYF.

The gene calls are TRBV27 and TRBJ2-1; either TRBD1 or TRBD2 may supply D (5 bases each). The CDR3 is 18 residues long. Trimming took off 2 bases at V and 5 bases at J, with 22 bases between the two ends. In germline, CDR1 is MNHEY, CDR2 SMNVEV (reference sequence). Here the CDR3 reads CASSLRGPPRAIDNEQFF. In DNA form, the CDR3 reads TGTGCCAGCAGTTTAAGGGGACCCCCTCGGGCGATTGACAATGAGCAGTTCTTC.

The chain joins TRBV7-2 to TRBJ2-3; 7 bases align to TRBD1. Germline V lookup: CDR1 SGHTA, CDR2 FQGNSA. Trimming removed 5 bases from V and 4 bases from J; junction bases left unmatched: 0. The CDR3 extends over 12 amino acids. CDR3 nucleotide sequence: TGTGCCAGCAGCCAGGGGGCAGATACGCAGTATTTT. Its protein product is CASSQGADTQYF.

In nucleotides, the CDR3 is TGCGCCAGCAGCCACAACAGGGATGGGAACACTGAAGCTTTCTTT. Protein product: CASSHNRDGNTEAFF. The chain couples TRBV4-1 to TRBJ1-1; D possibly corresponds to TRBD1 (6 bases). The CDR3 sequence is 15 residues long. The V and J ends lost 3 bases and 1 base respectively, with 12 bases between them. Germline V gene data show CDR1 as MGHRA and CDR2 as YSYEKL.

This sequence joins TRBV2 and TRBJ2-7, with D possibly being TRBD1 or TRBD2 (5 bases each). V dropped 6 bases and J dropped 3 bases, with 9 bases sitting between them. The V gene's germline CDR1 is SNHLY and CDR2 FYNNEI. The CDR3 is 12 amino acids. This CDR3 is CASRGVGYEQYF. The CDR3 region has the DNA TGTGCCAGCAGGGGGGTAGGCTACGAGCAGTACTTC.

The CDR3 DNA is TGTGCCAGCAGTTACTCAGGGGGCCGCTCCTACAATGAGCAGTTCTTC. As protein: CASSYSGGRSYNEQFF. The chain has TRBV6-2 or TRBV6-3 and TRBJ2-1; 7 bases match TRBD1. CDR3 length: 16 amino acids. Trimming at V came to 0 bases and at J to 0 bases, leaving 2 bases not matched to a gene. Germline lookup yields CDR1 MNHEY and CDR2 SVGEGT.

This chain connects TRBV9 to TRBJ2-2, with D uncertain. CDR3 size: 12 residues. Germline V CDR1 and CDR2: SGDLS, YYNGEE. Trimming cost V 4 bases and J 6 bases, with 7 bases left between them. CDR3 sequence (DNA): TGTGCCAGCAGCAGACAATCCGGGGAGCTGTTTTTT. This sequence encodes CASSRQSGELFF.

V gene TRBV3-1 combines with J gene TRBJ1-4; D is uncertain. This CDR3 contains 13 residues. Germline V CDR1 and CDR2: LGHDT, YNNKEL (reference sequence). The germline V and J ends were trimmed by 1 base and 12 bases, with 12 bases remaining between them. This chain's CDR3 is CASSQVGSGELFF. DNA of the CDR3: TGTGCCAGCAGCCAAGTAGGGTCCGGGGAACTGTTTTTT.

The rearrangement uses TRBV7-3 and TRBJ2-2; weak D call: TRBD1 (5 bases). CDR1 is SGHTA, CDR2 FQGTGA, per germline. This CDR3 spans 14 amino acids. V was cut by 3 bases and J by 5 bases, with 10 bases left in between. This CDR3 reads CASSFSTATGELFF. The CDR3 DNA follows: TGTGCCAGCAGCTTCTCGACAGCTACCGGGGAGCTGTTTTTT.

DNA for the CDR3: TGTGCCAGCAGCTTGGCCTCGGGACAGACGTATGGCTACACCTTC. Residues: CASSLASGQTYGYTF. J is TRBJ1-2 and V is TRBV5-4, with TRBD1 identical over 7 bases. This CDR3 is 15 amino acids long. With 0 bases clipped from V and 5 bases from J, the junction kept 7 bases outside the gene matches. Looked up from germline, CDR1 is SGHNT and CDR2 is YYREEE (reference sequence).

This chain links TRBV3-1 with TRBJ2-1; D possibly corresponds to TRBD2 (5 bases). Germline V gene lookup returns CDR1 LGHDT and CDR2 YNNKEL (reference sequence). V lost 4 bases, J lost 2 bases, and 12 bases lay in between. The CDR3 is made up of 15 amino acids. The DNA of the CDR3 is TGTGCCAGCAGCCCTTCGGCGGGTGCCTACAATGAGCAGTTCTTC. Translation: CASSPSAGAYNEQFF.

The chain uses TRBV12-3 or TRBV12-4 and TRBJ1-2; D uncertain. CDR3 length: 14 residues. V was trimmed by 5 bases and J by 3 bases, leaving 13 bases between them. CDR3 sequence: CASSAGGAHYGYTF. DNA of the CDR3: TGTGCCAGCAGTGCTGGAGGAGCTCACTATGGCTACACCTTC.